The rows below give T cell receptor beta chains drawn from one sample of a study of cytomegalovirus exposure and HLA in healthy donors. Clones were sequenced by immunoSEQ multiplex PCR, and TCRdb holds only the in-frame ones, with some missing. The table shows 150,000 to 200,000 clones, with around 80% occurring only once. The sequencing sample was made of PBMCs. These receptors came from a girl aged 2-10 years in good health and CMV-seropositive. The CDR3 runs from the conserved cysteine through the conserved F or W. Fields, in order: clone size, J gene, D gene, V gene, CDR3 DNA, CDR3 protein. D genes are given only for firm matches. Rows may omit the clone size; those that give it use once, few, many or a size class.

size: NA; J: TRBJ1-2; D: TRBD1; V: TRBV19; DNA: TGTGCCAGTAGTGGACAGGGGGCGCATGGCTACACCTTC; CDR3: CASSGQGAHGYTF
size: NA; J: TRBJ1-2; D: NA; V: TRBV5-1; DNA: TGCGCCAGCAGCTTGGACAGGACTAACTATGGCTACACCTTC; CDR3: CASSLDRTNYGYTF
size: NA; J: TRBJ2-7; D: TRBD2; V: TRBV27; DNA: TGTGCCAGCAGTTCACTACTAGCGGCGCCCTACGAGCAGTACTTC; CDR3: CASSSLLAAPYEQYF
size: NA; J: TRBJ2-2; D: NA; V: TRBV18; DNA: TGTGCCAGCTCACCCACAATAGGACAGCTGAACACCGGGGAGCTGTTTTTT; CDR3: CASSPTIGQLNTGELFF
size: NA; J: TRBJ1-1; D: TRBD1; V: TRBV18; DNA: TGTGCCAGCTCACCCCGACAGGGCCCCACTGAAGCTTTCTTT; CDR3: CASSPRQGPTEAFF
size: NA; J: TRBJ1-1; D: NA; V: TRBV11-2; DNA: TGTGCCAGCAGCTCGTGGGACTTGGGCACTGAAGCTTTCTTT; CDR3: CASSSWDLGTEAFF
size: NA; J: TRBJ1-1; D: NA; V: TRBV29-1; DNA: TGCAGCGTGGGGACTGGCGGGAGCACTGAAGCTTTCTTT; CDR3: CSVGTGGSTEAFF
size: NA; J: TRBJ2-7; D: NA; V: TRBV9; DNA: TGTGCCAGCAGCGTAGTCCTGGGCTCACCAATTTACGAGCAGTACTTC; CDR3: CASSVVLGSPIYEQYF
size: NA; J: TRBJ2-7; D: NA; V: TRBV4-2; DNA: TGTGCCAGCAGCCATGGGAGCTCCTACGAGCAGTACTTC; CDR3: CASSHGSSYEQYF
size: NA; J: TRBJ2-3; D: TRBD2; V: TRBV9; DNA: TGTGCCAGCAGCGTAGATCCTAGCGGGAGGGCGCAAGATACGCAGTATTTT; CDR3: CASSVDPSGRAQDTQYF
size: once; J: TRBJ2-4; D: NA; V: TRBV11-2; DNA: TGTGCCAGCAGCTTAGAGGGCAGGGGACGGGACATTCAGTACTTC; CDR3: CASSLEGRGRDIQYF
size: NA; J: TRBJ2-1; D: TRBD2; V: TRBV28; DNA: TGTGCCAGCATTCTGACTAGCGGGAGGGTTAACAATGAGCAGTTCTTC; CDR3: CASILTSGRVNNEQFF
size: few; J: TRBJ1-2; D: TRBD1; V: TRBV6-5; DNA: TGTGCCAGCAGCGCTCCAGGGGGCAGCGCGGATGGCTACACCTTC; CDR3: CASSAPGGSADGYTF
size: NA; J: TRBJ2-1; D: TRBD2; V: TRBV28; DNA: TGTGCCAGCAGTTCACCGGGACTAGGGTACAATGAGCAGTTCTTC; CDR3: CASSSPGLGYNEQFF
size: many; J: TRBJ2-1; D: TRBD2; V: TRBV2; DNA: TGTGCCAGCAGCGGGGGGGCCTTCCCGATGAAGTTCTTC; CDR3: CASSGGAFPMKFF
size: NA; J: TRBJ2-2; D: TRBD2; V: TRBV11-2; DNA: TGTGCCAGCAGCACCAAGGCCCTTACGCGGGGGACCGGGGAGCTGTTTTTT; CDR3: CASSTKALTRGTGELFF
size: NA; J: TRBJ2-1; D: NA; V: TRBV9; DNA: TGTGCCAGCAGCGTAGAGGGAGACTCCTACAATGAGCAGTTCTTC; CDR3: CASSVEGDSYNEQFF
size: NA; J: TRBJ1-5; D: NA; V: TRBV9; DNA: TGTGCCAGCAGCGTAGCTGGGAGGGATCAGCCCCAGCATTTT; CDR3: CASSVAGRDQPQHF
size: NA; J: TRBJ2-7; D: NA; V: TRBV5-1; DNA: TGCGCCAGCAGGGGGGCAGGCTACGAGCAGTACTTC; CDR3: CASRGAGYEQYF
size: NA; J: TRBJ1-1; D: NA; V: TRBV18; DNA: TGTGCCAGCTCACCCGGGGACACTGAAGCTTTCTTT; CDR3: CASSPGDTEAFF
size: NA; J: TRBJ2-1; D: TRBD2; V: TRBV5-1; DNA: TGCGCCAGCAGCTCAATCCAGCGCGGGAGCGGTGAGCAGTTCTTC; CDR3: CASSSIQRGSGEQFF
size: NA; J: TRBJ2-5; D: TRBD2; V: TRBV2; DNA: TGTGCCAGCACCCCCTCGGGAGGGGTGCAGGAGACCCAGTACTTC; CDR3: CASTPSGGVQETQYF
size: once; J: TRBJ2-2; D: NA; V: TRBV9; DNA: TGTGGAAGCGGGACAAGCACCGGGGAGCTGTTTTTT; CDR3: CGSGTSTGELFF
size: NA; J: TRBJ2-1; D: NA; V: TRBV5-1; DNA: TGCGCCAGCAGCAGGGGCGGGACCGCGCTTTCGGGGGCCTACAATGAGCAGTTCTTC; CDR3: CASSRGGTALSGAYNEQFF